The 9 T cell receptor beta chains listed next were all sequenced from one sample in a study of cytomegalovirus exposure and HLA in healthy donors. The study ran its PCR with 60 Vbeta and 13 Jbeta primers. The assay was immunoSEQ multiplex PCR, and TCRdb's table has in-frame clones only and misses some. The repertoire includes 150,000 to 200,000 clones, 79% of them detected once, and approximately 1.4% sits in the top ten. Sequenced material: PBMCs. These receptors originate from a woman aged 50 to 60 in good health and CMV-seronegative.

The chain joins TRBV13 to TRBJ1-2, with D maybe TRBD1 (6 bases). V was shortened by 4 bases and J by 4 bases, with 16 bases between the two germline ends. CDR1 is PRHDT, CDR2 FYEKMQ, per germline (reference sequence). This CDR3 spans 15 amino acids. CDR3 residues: CASSSWGGAVYGYTF. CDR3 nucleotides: TGTGCCAGCAGCTCATGGGGGGGCGCCGTCTATGGCTACACCTTC. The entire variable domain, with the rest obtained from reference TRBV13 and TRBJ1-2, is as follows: AAGVIQSPRHLIKEKRETATLKCYPIPRHDTVYWYQQGPGQDPQFLISFYEKMQSDKGSIPDRFSAQQFSDYHSELNMSSLELGDSALYFCASSSWGGAVYGYTFGSGTRLTVV.

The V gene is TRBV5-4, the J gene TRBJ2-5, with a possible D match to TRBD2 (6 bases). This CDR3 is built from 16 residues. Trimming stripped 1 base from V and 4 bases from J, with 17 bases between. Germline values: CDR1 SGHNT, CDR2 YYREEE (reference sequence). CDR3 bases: TGTGCCAGCAGCTTGTTCGGAGCGGGCAGGCGAGAGACCCAGTACTTC. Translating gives CASSLFGAGRRETQYF.

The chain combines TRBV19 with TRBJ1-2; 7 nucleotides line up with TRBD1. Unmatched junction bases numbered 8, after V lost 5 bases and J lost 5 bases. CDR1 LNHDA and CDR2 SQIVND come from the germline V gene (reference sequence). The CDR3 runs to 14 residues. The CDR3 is CASSDRQGIYGYTF. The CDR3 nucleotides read TGTGCCAGTAGTGATAGACAGGGTATTTATGGCTACACCTTC. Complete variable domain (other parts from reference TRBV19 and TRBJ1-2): DGGITQSPKYLFRKEGQNVTLSCEQNLNHDAMYWYRQDPGQGLRLIYYSQIVNDFQKGDIAEGYSVSREKKESFPLTVTSAQKNPTAFYLCASSDRQGIYGYTFGSGTRLTVV.

CDR3 in amino acids: CASSLALPGGTDTQYF. The CDR3 nucleotides are TGCGCCAGCAGCTTGGCCTTACCGGGGGGCACAGATACGCAGTATTTT. The chain combines TRBV5-1 with TRBJ2-3; D may be TRBD2 (6 bases). The CDR3 runs 16 residues. Per the germline V gene, CDR1 is SGHRS and CDR2 is YFSETQ. Trimming shortened V by 0 bases and J by 1 base, and 12 bases separated the two germline ends.

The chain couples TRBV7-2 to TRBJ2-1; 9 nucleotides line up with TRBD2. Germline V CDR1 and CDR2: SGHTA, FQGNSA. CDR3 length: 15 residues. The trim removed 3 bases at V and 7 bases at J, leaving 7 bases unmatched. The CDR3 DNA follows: TGTGCCAGCAGCTTTAGCGGGGGCCCTAGAAATGAGCAGTTCTTC. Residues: CASSFSGGPRNEQFF.

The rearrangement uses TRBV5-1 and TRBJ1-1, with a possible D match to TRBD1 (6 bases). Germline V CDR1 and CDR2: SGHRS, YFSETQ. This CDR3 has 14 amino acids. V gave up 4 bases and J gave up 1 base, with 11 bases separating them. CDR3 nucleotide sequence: TGCGCCAGCAGCAAGGGACACTCGAACACTGAAGCTTTCTTT. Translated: CASSKGHSNTEAFF.

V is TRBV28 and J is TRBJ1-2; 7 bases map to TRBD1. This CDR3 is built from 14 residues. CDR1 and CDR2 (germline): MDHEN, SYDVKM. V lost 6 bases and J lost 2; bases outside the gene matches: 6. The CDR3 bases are TGTGCCAGCAGCCCTGCAGGGGGGAACTATGGCTACACCTTC. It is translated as CASSPAGGNYGYTF.

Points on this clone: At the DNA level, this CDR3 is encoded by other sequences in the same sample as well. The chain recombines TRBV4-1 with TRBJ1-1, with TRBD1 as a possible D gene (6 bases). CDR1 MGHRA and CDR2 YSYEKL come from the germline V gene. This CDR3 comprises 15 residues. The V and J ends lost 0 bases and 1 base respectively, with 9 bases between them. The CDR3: CASSQEGRGNTEAFF. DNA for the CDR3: TGCGCCAGCAGCCAAGAGGGCAGGGGGAACACTGAAGCTTTCTTT.

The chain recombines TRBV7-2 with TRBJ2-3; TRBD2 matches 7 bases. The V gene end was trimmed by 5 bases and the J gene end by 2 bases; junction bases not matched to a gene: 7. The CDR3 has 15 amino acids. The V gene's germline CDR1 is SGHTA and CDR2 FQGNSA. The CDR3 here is CASSPVGTITDTQYF. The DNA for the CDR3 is TGTGCCAGCAGCCCGGTAGGGACTATCACAGATACGCAGTATTTT.